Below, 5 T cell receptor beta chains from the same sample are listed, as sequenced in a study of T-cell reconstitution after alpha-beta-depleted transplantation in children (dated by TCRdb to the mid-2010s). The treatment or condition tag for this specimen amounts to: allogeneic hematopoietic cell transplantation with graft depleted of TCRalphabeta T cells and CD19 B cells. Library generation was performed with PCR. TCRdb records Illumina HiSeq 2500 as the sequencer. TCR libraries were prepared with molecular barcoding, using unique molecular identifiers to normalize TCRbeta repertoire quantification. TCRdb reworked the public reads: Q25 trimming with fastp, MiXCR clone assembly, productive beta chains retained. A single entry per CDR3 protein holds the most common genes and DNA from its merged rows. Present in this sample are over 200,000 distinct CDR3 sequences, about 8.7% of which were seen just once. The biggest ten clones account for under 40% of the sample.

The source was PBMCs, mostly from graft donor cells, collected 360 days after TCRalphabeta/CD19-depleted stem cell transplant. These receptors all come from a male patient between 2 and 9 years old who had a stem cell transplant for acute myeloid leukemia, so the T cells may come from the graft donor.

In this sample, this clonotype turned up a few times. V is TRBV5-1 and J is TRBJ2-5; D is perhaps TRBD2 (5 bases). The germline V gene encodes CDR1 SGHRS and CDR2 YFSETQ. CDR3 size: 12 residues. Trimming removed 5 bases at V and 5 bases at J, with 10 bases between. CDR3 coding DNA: TGCGCCAGCAGAAGAGGGCCGGAGACCCAGTACTTC. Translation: CASRRGPETQYF.

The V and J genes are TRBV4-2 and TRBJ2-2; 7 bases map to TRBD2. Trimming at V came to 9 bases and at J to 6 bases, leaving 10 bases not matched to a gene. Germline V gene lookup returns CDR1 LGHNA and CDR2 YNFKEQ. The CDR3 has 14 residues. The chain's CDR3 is CARGPGTTSGELFF. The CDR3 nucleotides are TGTGCCAGGGGCCCCGGGACTACCTCCGGGGAGCTGTTTTTT.

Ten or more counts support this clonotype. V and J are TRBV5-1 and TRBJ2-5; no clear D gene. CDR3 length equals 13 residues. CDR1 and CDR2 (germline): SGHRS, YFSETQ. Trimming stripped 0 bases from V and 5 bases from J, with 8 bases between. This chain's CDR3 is CASSLVLLETQYF. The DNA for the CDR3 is TGCGCCAGCAGCTTGGTTCTGCTCGAGACCCAGTACTTC. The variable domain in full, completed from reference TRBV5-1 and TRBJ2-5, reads KAGVTQTPRYLIKTRGQQVTLSCSPISGHRSVSWYQQTPGQGLQFLFEYFSETQRNKGNFPGRFSGRQFSNSRSEMNVSTLELGDSALYLCASSLVLLETQYFGPGTRLLVL.

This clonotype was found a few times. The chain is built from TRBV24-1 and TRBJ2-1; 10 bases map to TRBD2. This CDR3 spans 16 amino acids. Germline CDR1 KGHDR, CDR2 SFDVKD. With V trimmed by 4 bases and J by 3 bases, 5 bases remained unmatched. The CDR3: CATSDRTSGDYNEQFF. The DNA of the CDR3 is TGTGCCACCAGTGACCGGACTAGCGGAGACTACAATGAGCAGTTCTTC.

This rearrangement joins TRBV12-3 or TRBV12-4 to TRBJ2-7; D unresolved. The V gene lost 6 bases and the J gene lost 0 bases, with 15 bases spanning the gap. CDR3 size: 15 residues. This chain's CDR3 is CASSRTPAISYEQYF. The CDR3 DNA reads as TGTGCCAGCAGCAGAACCCCCGCAATCTCCTACGAGCAGTACTTC.